This T cell receptor beta chain was documented in a study of shared clonotypes between healthy human individuals (dated by TCRdb to the early 2020s). Study-level background: The cohort included three men and a couple of women between 18 and 49 years of age. For each donor, CD4 naive and CD4 memory were each run on three plates, CD8 naive on two plates, and CD8 memory on one plate. The study deeply sequenced blood TCR repertoires of roughly five healthy adults to estimate repertoire size and the extent of clonotype sharing between individuals. Libraries were prepared and TCR repertoires were sequenced by different laboratories using diverse techniques, in order to increase sequencing depth and limit assay-specific biases. Per donor, leukapheresis produced somewhere between about 0.8 and 9 billion PBMCs.

What the study reported, not specific to this receptor: Based on pairwise subsampling, the degree of clonotype sharing among donors was expected to be affected by sequencing depth. Compared with non-shared clonotypes, the clonotypes found in all four sorted-subset donors had higher generation probabilities. Naive subsets generally had larger estimated clonotype richness than memory subsets did. Sampling was limited to blood, and TCR repertoires in tissue likely differ from TCR repertoires in blood. Sharing across a few donors was observed for roughly 5% of naive CD4, 3% to 3.5% of naive CD8, over 2% of memory CD4, and 0.4% of memory CD8 clonotypes. Even with the large sequencing depth, rarefaction of the sorted-subset datasets indicated that sequencing was incomplete. The small number of donors limited the genetic and exposure-history diversity represented.

Using the deep immunoSEQ assay, multiplex PCR amplified TCR CDR3 regions from genomic DNA. Extracted genomic DNA from each cell subset was spread evenly across all wells of several immunoSEQ 96-well plates, with each plate serving as a replicate. For sorted subsets, each replicate PCR was loaded with 200 ng genomic DNA, equivalent to 30,000 or so T cell genomes. Purified libraries were quantified with a Qubit 3.0 fluorometer, sized on a Bioanalyzer 2100, and re-quantified with the KAPA Library Quantification kit. Every immunoSEQ 96-well plate was sequenced on a dedicated single-read 150-cycle Illumina NextSeq 550 flow cell. In the source study's methods: Because the immunoSEQ output held only junctional sequences and lacked quality scores, the filtering could not match the filtering applied to full-length reads. To assign V/J genes and CDR3, sequences were annotated using PyIR, a Python wrapper for IgBLAST v1.9, with IMGT germline references. Any read was removed if the V/J assignment was weak (E-value above 1e-6), the CDR3 was missing, or the read contained stop codons, out-of-frame junctions, or ambiguous translated residues. A V3J clonotype was defined by an identical inferred V gene, J gene, and CDR3 amino acid sequence. Percentage overlap between repertoires was calculated by dividing the number of shared unique clonotypes by the size of the smaller repertoire. Repertoire richness was assessed with RTK rarefaction, the Chao1 estimator, and Recon v2.1 estimates of unobserved clonotypes. For all TCRbeta clonotypes obtained by the gDNA method from a few donors, generation probabilities were computed with OLGA. Held by TCRdb, this immuneACCESS table contains in-frame sequences only and omits some clones. Under half of the omission traces to an unresolved V gene where checked; the cause of the rest is unknown. The V and J calls and clone size are taken from that table; D and trimming were inferred from the DNA. Present in this sample are approximately 600,000 clones, 85% to 95% of which were seen just once. 0.095% to 0.14% of the sample lies in the top ten.

CD8 naive samples were CD45RO-negative cells positively selected for CCR7, giving a CD45RA+CCR7+ population that excluded TemRA cells. The donors were healthy, HIV-negative adults with no recently reported acute infections or vaccinations. Every donor was a Caucasian adult residing in Nashville, Tennessee, USA. After blood collection by leukapheresis, PBMCs were isolated using Ficoll-Histopaque density gradient centrifugation and then cryopreserved in the vapor phase of liquid nitrogen. Analytical flow cytometry was used to check the purity and quantity of every magnetically sorted T cell population. Each sorted fraction had its genomic DNA isolated and then quantified by UV absorbance on a Nanodrop 2000c. About this clone: The specificity of this receptor is unknown. Per-base qualities were not stored, and no clone one base away is much larger.

The cysteine opens and the phenylalanine closes a CDR3 of 10 amino acids. Of all the DNA, just the CDR3 is kept, 30 bases in frame from base 1. The V end loses 2 bases and the J end loses 7 bases, and a stretch of 6 bases separates them. The germline V gene (reference sequence) supplies CDR1 DFQATT and CDR2 SNEGSKA. The V and J segments used are TRBV20-1 and TRBJ2-7, with the D gene not clear enough to name. Sequencing input: naive CD8+ T cells sorted from blood. Taken with the paper, the label for cell subset or site translates to: CD45RA+CCR7+. This sequence was found in a woman in her 30s in good health. The CDR3 protein is CSARPWEQYF. The nucleotide sequence is given as TGCAGTGCTAGACCGTGGGAGCAGTACTTC.